This entry lists 9 T cell receptor beta chains sequenced from one sample in a study of T-cell reconstitution after alpha-beta-depleted transplantation in children. Researchers prepared the TCRbeta library using unique molecular identifiers, the study reports. Using its own MiXCR run on the PCR reads, TCRdb lists one record per CDR3 protein. The table records 700,000 to 950,000 distinct CDR3 sequences, under 20% of them present only once. The source material was PBMCs, mostly from graft donor cells, sampled 360 days after TCRalphabeta/CD19-depleted stem cell transplant. The source is a male patient between 5 and 17 years old who had a stem cell transplant for acute lymphoblastic leukemia, so the T cells may come from the graft donor.

The V and J genes are TRBV3-1 and TRBJ2-7, with D perhaps being TRBD1 or TRBD2 (6 bases each). V was clipped by 4 bases and J by 3 bases, with 19 bases between them. The germline V gene encodes CDR1 LGHDT and CDR2 YNNKEL (reference sequence). The CDR3 runs to 16 residues. Written as DNA, the CDR3 is TGTGCCAGCAGCCGAACCCAAAGGGGGGCTTACTACGAGCAGTACTTC. The encoded protein is CASSRTQRGAYYEQYF.

This clonotype was seen only a few times. V is TRBV15 and J is TRBJ2-3; the D gene is possibly TRBD2 (7 bases). Trimming removed 1 base at V and 4 bases at J, with 24 bases between. The CDR3 has 19 residues. Per the germline V gene, CDR1 is LNHNV and CDR2 is YYDKDF (reference sequence). DNA of the CDR3: TGTGCCACCAGCAGAGTAAGGGGGGACGGGAGGAGTTTGGCAGATACGCAGTATTTT. Protein sequence: CATSRVRGDGRSLADTQYF. The full variable domain, completed using reference TRBV15 and TRBJ2-3, is DAMVIQNPRYQVTQFGKPVTLSCSQTLNHNVMYWYQQKSSQAPKLLFHYYDKDFNNEADTPDNFQSRRPNTSFCFLDIRSPGLGDTAMYLCATSRVRGDGRSLADTQYFGPGTRLTVL.

This clonotype was seen repeatedly, ten times or more. The V and J genes are TRBV10-3 and TRBJ2-1, with 9 nucleotides matching TRBD1. CDR1 ENHRY and CDR2 SYGVKD come from the germline V gene. V lost 2 bases to trimming and J lost 12 bases; unmatched junction nucleotides: 5. CDR3 size: 13 residues. The CDR3: CAISELDRGGQFF. The CDR3 nucleotides are TGTGCCATCAGTGAGCTAGACAGGGGGGGGCAGTTCTTC.

The J gene is TRBJ2-1, the V gene TRBV27; the match to TRBD1 covers 7 bases. J was trimmed by 0 bases and V by 7 bases; bases with no gene match: 6. Germline CDR1 reads MNHEY; CDR2 reads SMNVEV (reference sequence). This CDR3 contains 15 residues. The CDR3 DNA sequence: TGTGCCAGCACCGCGGACAGGAGCTCCTACAATGAGCAGTTCTTC. Translation: CASTADRSSYNEQFF.

This clonotype has a handful of counts. The rearrangement uses TRBV7-9 and TRBJ2-1; no clear D gene. Germline CDR1 reads SEHNR; CDR2 reads FQNEAQ (reference sequence). The V end lost 3 bases, the J end lost 8 bases, and 8 bases lay between the germline ends. The CDR3 runs to 12 residues. CDR3 sequence reads: CASSLISHEQFF. DNA for the CDR3: TGTGCCAGCAGCTTGATCAGCCATGAGCAGTTCTTC.

Many counts were recorded for this clonotype. The chain links TRBV12-3 or TRBV12-4 to TRBJ2-2; 8 bases fit TRBD2. The CDR3 contains 14 residues. After removal of 2 bases from V and 6 bases from J, the junction contained 2 bases not matched to a gene. CDR3 in amino acids: CASSLTGGPGELFF. DNA for the CDR3: TGTGCCAGCAGTTTAACGGGAGGGCCCGGGGAGCTGTTTTTT.

This clonotype appeared a few times. The chain links TRBV12-3 or TRBV12-4 to TRBJ1-6, with D possibly matching TRBD1 (6 bases). This CDR3 spans 14 amino acids. V dropped 3 bases and J dropped 7 bases, with 10 bases sitting between them. The CDR3 region has the DNA TGTGCCAGCAGTTTGGGGGGGCACAATTCACCCCTCCACTTT. Translating gives CASSLGGHNSPLHF.

This clonotype occurred a few times. The chain has TRBV29-1 and TRBJ2-1; TRBD2 agrees at 12 bases. V dropped 4 bases and J dropped 9; count of bases not matched to a gene: 4. This CDR3 spans 13 amino acids. Germline CDR1 and CDR2: SQVTM and ANQGSEA. The CDR3 DNA reads as TGCAGCGTTGGACTAGCGGGAGAGGCTGAGCAGTTCTTC. Translating it yields CSVGLAGEAEQFF.

This chain connects TRBV20-1 to TRBJ2-1; the D call may be TRBD1 or TRBD2 (6 bases each). Trimming removed 3 bases from V and 9 bases from J, with 21 bases in between. The V gene's germline CDR1 is DFQATT and CDR2 SNEGSKA (reference sequence). The CDR3 consists of 15 residues. The CDR3 region has the DNA TGCAGTGCTAGTCGGGAGCCTTTCCTACAGGGTGAGCAGTTCTTC. It yields the protein CSASREPFLQGEQFF.